Below are 11 T cell receptor beta chains sequenced from a single sample in a study of T-cell memory formation after mild COVID-19. Via MiXCR, TCRdb re-called the 5' RACE reads, giving one row per CDR3 protein. The repertoire holds about 150,000 distinct CDR3 sequences, under 30% seen once, with approximately 24% in the top ten. The sequenced sample consisted of PBMCs or a T cell subset sorted from them (not recorded which). These receptors came from an adult woman who had mild COVID-19 (a few samples of this study predate the infection). Cell type and time point are not known.

CDR3 bases: TGCGCCAGCAGCTTGGCCCTACAGGGAGGAAGATCCTACGAGCAGTACTTC. Protein sequence: CASSLALQGGRSYEQYF. The rearrangement uses TRBV5-1 and TRBJ2-7, with D perhaps TRBD1 or TRBD2 (6 bases each). Germline lookup yields CDR1 SGHRS and CDR2 YFSETQ. This CDR3 spans 17 amino acids. Trimming stripped 0 bases from V and 1 base from J, with 17 bases between.

This clonotype was counted between two and nine times. This chain uses TRBV7-9 with TRBJ1-6; TRBD1 might be the D (5 bases). Trimming removed 7 bases at V and 6 bases at J, with 13 bases between. CDR3 length equals 14 residues. The germline CDR1 and CDR2 sequences are SEHNR and FQNEAQ (reference sequence). Here the CDR3 reads CASIDSGLNSPLHF. Written as DNA, the CDR3 is TGTGCCAGCATTGACAGCGGCCTTAATTCACCCCTCCACTTT.

This clonotype was recorded a few times. The chain is built from TRBV20-1 and TRBJ2-5; the D is unclear. This CDR3 region has 13 residues. Trimming shortened V by 2 bases and J by 2 bases, and 9 bases separated the two germline ends. Germline V CDR1 and CDR2: DFQATT, SNEGSKA (reference sequence). The CDR3 loop is CSARLRIQETQYF. As DNA, the CDR3 is TGCAGTGCTAGACTCCGGATACAAGAGACCCAGTACTTC.

The chain uses TRBV29-1 and TRBJ2-2, with D possibly called TRBD1 or TRBD2 (6 bases each). Germline V CDR1 and CDR2: SQVTM, ANQGSEA. Trimming cost V 8 bases and J 3 bases, with 13 bases left between them. CDR3 size: 13 residues. The CDR3 nucleotides read TGCAGCATAGAGGGGGGCTACACCGGGGAGCTGTTTTTT. Translated: CSIEGGYTGELFF.

In this sample, this clonotype turned up many times. The chain combines TRBV5-1 with TRBJ1-1, with D unclear. The CDR3 length is 17 residues. V was cut by 0 bases and J by 1 base, with 16 bases left in between. CDR1 and CDR2 from the germline V gene are SGHRS and YFSETQ. CDR3 nucleotide sequence: TGCGCCAGCAGCTTGGACCCCGGAGCTGGGCAGAACACTGAAGCTTTCTTT. Amino acid sequence: CASSLDPGAGQNTEAFF.

J is TRBJ1-1 and V is TRBV7-9; perhaps TRBD1 as D (6 bases). The germline V gene encodes CDR1 SEHNR and CDR2 FQNEAQ (reference sequence). The length of the CDR3 is 17 residues. Deletions cut 5 bases from V and 3 bases from J, with 22 bases between. Here the CDR3 reads CASSPSPGDKGDTEAFF. The CDR3 nucleotides are TGTGCCAGCAGCCCAAGCCCTGGGGACAAGGGGGACACTGAAGCTTTCTTT.

The chain combines TRBV15 with TRBJ1-1, with D unclear. The V gene lost 0 bases and the J gene lost 1 base, with 6 bases spanning the gap. Germline CDR1 and CDR2: LNHNV and YYDKDF (reference sequence). The CDR3 has 14 amino acids. The CDR3 DNA follows: TGTGCCACCAGCAGAGACAGTCGGAACACTGAAGCTTTCTTT. Amino acids: CATSRDSRNTEAFF.

This chain uses TRBV4-3 with TRBJ2-5, with 9 bases matching TRBD2. J lost 5 bases, V lost 1 base, and 5 bases had no gene match. Germline lookup yields CDR1 LGHNA and CDR2 YSLEER. This CDR3 region has 15 residues. In DNA, the CDR3 is TGCGCCAGCAGCCAAGGGAGTAGCGGGAGTGAGACCCAGTACTTC. Protein: CASSQGSSGSETQYF.

The chain has TRBV24-1 and TRBJ1-1; 9 nucleotides align to TRBD1. CDR1 and CDR2 (germline): KGHDR, SFDVKD. There are 19 residues in the CDR3. J gave up 1 base and V 0 bases, and 11 bases lay outside the gene matches. The CDR3 sequence is CATSDLLGGQGYENTEAFF. The CDR3 nucleotides are TGTGCCACCAGTGATTTGCTGGGGGGACAGGGATATGAGAACACTGAAGCTTTCTTT.

The V call is TRBV25-1, the J call TRBJ2-1, with D possibly being TRBD1 (5 bases). With 3 bases removed from V and 9 bases from J, the gap between germline ends came to 18 bases. The CDR3 contains 15 residues. Germline loops: CDR1 MGHDK, CDR2 SYGVNS. CDR3 amino acids: CASSDYRRLGGEQFF. In nucleotides, the CDR3 is TGTGCCAGCAGTGACTACAGGCGTCTAGGTGGTGAGCAGTTCTTC. Supplemented by reference TRBV25-1 and TRBJ2-1, the full variable domain reads EADIYQTPRYLVIGTGKKITLECSQTMGHDKMYWYQQDPGMELHLIHYSYGVNSTEKGDLSSESTVSRIRTEHFPLTLESARPSHTSQYLCASSDYRRLGGEQFFGPGTRLTVL.

This clonotype has a handful of counts. V and J are TRBV9 and TRBJ2-7; D is unresolved. CDR1 SGDLS and CDR2 YYNGEE come from the germline V gene. The V gene lost 0 bases and the J gene lost 2 bases, with 9 bases spanning the gap. The CDR3 contains 14 residues. CDR3 loop: CASSVAGMAYEQYF. The CDR3 DNA reads as TGTGCCAGCAGCGTAGCAGGTATGGCCTACGAGCAGTACTTC.